This TCR beta chain was obtained from a study of identical twins. Between the trimmed V and J ends, which lost 2 bases and 1 base, there was a span of 6 bases. CDR1 MNHEY and CDR2 SMNVEV come from the germline V gene (reference sequence). This CDR3 comprises 13 residues. This clonotype was found a few times. Antigen: not known. Only healthy Caucasians were included as donors. General study results and limits: Fewer insertions marked abundant cord blood beta clonotypes; young adult naive trended weakly, memory not at all. Cross-sectional statistics, not tracking of the same donors, supported the conclusions.

TCRdb re-analysed the 5' RACE reads in MiXCR, keeping a single row per CDR3 protein. This table has about 250,000 distinct CDR3 sequences, approximately 7.9% appearing once. The same data also contributed to another study, on yellow fever vaccine responses in identical twins.

The chain recombines TRBV27 with TRBJ2-7; D is unclear. The clonotype was recovered from a woman between 18 and 30 years old in good health. Sample: CD8+ T cells sorted from blood. The CDR3 protein is CASSLGPSYEQYV. In DNA, the CDR3 is TGTGCCAGCAGTTTAGGACCATCCTACGAGCAGTACGTC.